One T cell receptor beta chain is described in this entry. The sample is drawn from a study of Ad26.COV2.S vaccination and SARS-CoV-2 variants. In the study overall: Doses of Ad26.COV2.S were injected into muscle once or twice, 56 days apart.

The CDR3 contains 15 residues. Per germline, CDR1 MNHEY and CDR2 SVGAGI. The trim removed 6 bases at V and 3 bases at J, leaving 4 bases unmatched. Using immunoSEQ multiplex PCR, the repertoire was profiled, and TCRdb retains in-frame clones only, with some absent. The sample yields about 260,000 clones, about 83% seen once. Treatment specified: 15 to 20 received Ad26.COV2.S at low or high dose, single or two shots; 5 received placebo; per-sample allocation not given. Material that was analyzed had been drawn on day 63 after the first vaccine or placebo injection. Here the sequenced sample was peripheral blood, taken in a trial of Ad26.COV2.S vaccine versus placebo. The receptor was derived from a person aged 18 to 65 who received the Ad26.COV2.S COVID-19 vaccine or a placebo. The V call is TRBV6-5, the J call TRBJ1-3, with 11 bases lining up with TRBD1. CDR3 in amino acids: CASSTDRGHGNTIYF. The CDR3 DNA follows: TGTGCCAGCAGCACGGACAGGGGGCATGGAAACACCATATATTTT.